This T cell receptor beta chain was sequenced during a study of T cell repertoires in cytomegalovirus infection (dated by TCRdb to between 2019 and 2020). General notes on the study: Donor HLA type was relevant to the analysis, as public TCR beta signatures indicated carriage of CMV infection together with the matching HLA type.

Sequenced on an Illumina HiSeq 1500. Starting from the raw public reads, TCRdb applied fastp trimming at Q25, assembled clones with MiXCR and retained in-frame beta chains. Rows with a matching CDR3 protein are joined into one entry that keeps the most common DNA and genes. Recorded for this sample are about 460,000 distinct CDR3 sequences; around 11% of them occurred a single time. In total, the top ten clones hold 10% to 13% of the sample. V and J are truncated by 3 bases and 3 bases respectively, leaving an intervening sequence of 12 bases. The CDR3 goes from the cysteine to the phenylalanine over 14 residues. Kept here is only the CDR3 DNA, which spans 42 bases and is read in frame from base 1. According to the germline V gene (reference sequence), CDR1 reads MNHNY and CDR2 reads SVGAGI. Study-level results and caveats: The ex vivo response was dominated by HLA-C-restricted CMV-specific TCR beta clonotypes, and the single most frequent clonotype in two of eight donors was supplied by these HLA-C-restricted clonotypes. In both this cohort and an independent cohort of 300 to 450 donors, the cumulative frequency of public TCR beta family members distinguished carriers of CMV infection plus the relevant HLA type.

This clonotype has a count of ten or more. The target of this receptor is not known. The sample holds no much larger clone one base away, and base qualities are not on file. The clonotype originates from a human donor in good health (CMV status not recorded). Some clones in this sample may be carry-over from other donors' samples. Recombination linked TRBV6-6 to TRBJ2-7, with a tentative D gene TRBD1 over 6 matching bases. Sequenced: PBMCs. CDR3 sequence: CASSYIRGLYEQYF. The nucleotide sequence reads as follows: TGTGCCAGCAGTTATATCAGGGGTCTCTACGAGCAGTACTTC.